This T cell receptor (beta chain) was retrieved from a study of early T cells in non-severe SARS-CoV-2 infection. Per germline, CDR1 DFQATT and CDR2 SNEGSKA (reference sequence). V was pared by 3 bases and J by 6 bases, with 7 bases of the junction left unmatched. The CDR3 contains 14 residues. This clonotype was found many times. TCRdb called the 5' RACE reads again in MiXCR, with one record for every CDR3 protein. The sample shows tens of thousands of distinct CDR3 sequences, nearly 5% of them seen only once. The V call is TRBV20-1, the J call TRBJ2-3; the match to TRBD2 covers 9 bases. The TCR was taken from an adult who was a healthcare worker with PCR-confirmed SARS-CoV-2 infection or an uninfected control (not recorded which). Sequenced: whole blood. In nucleotides, the CDR3 is TGCAGTGCTAGGAGACTAGCGGTTGGGGATACGCAGTATTTT. Amino acids: CSARRLAVGDTQYF.